A single TCR beta chain is shown here with its context. The V gene's germline CDR1 is SGDLS and CDR2 YYNGEE. There are 12 residues in the CDR3. The ends were cut back, 3 bases at V and 8 bases at J, with 11 bases in the middle. Using immunoSEQ multiplex PCR, the repertoire was profiled, and TCRdb retains in-frame clones only, with some absent. The sample has about 120,000 clones, over 90% seen once. This record comes from a study of control samples from healthy donors and cancer patients. This chain uses TRBV9 with TRBJ1-2, with D maybe TRBD1 (6 bases). The sequenced material came from blood. The origin of this receptor is a man between 25 and 39 years old in good health. This CDR3 reads CASSGYRVGYTF. As DNA, the CDR3 is TGTGCCAGCAGCGGATACAGGGTCGGCTACACCTTC.